These T cell receptor beta chains were read from a single sample in a study of OX40 agonist ivuxolimab in advanced cancers. Sequencing used immunoSEQ multiplex PCR; TCRdb keeps in-frame clones, though not all of them. Here the sample spans 75,000 to 90,000 clones, 85% to 90% being singletons. The material was CD4+ or CD8+ T cells sorted from blood, obtained in a trial of the OX40 agonist ivuxolimab. These receptors all come from an adult with an advanced solid tumor such as melanoma, head and neck, liver or kidney cancer. CDR3s include the opening cysteine and the closing phenylalanine or tryptophan. Fields, in order: CDR3 protein, CDR3 DNA, D gene, V gene, J gene, clone size. D genes are given only for firm matches. Rows give clone size only sometimes, using once, few, many, or a class for an expanded clone.

CASSSGWKQYF	TGTGCCAGCAGCTCAGGGTGGAAGCAGTACTTC	.	TRBV11-3	TRBJ2-7	.
CAISENTDRYTF	TGTGCCATCAGTGAGAACACTGATCGCTACACCTTC	.	TRBV10-3	TRBJ1-2	.
CATSRDRGQGNSPLHF	TGTGCCACCAGCAGAGATCGAGGACAGGGGAATTCACCCCTCCACTTT	TRBD1	TRBV15	TRBJ1-6	once
CASSPLGLAGDEQFF	TGTGCCAGCAGCCCCCTGGGACTAGCGGGAGATGAGCAGTTCTTC	TRBD2	TRBV6-6	TRBJ2-1	.
CASSYSLASGGNEQFF	TGTGCCAGCAGTTACTCCTTGGCTAGCGGGGGTAATGAGCAGTTCTTC	TRBD2	TRBV6-5	TRBJ2-1	.
CASSLGLAGGGLETQYF	TGTGCCAGCAGCTTAGGACTAGCGGGAGGAGGACTAGAGACCCAGTACTTC	TRBD2	TRBV7-9	TRBJ2-5	.
CASSPSTGGYAGELFF	TGTGCCAGCAGCCCTAGCACAGGGGGATACGCCGGGGAGCTGTTTTTT	TRBD1	TRBV11-3	TRBJ2-2	.
CASSPSGMIYEQYF	TGTGCCAGCAGCCCTAGCGGGATGATTTACGAGCAGTACTTC	TRBD2	TRBV9	TRBJ2-7	.
CASSLGDRGPYEQYF	TGCGCCAGCAGCTTGGGGGACAGAGGACCCTACGAGCAGTACTTC	TRBD1	TRBV5-1	TRBJ2-7	few
CASSPRPGSSSYNEQFF	TGTGCCAGCAGCCCCCGGCCAGGCTCAAGCTCCTACAATGAGCAGTTCTTC	.	TRBV5-4	TRBJ2-1	.
CAIGGDGETQYF	TGTGCCATTGGGGGAGACGGAGAGACCCAGTACTTC	.	TRBV2	TRBJ2-5	.
CASSNTDTQYF	TGTGCCAGCAGTAACACAGATACGCAGTATTTT	.	TRBV6-5	TRBJ2-3	.
CASSHGGYQPQHF	TGTGCCAGCAGTCATGGGGGTTATCAGCCCCAGCATTTT	.	TRBV25-1	TRBJ1-5	.
CASSFGGSGFEQYF	TGTGCCAGCAGCTTTGGGGGATCGGGCTTCGAGCAGTACTTC	.	TRBV7-3	TRBJ2-7	.
CASSQAGPGELFF	TGCGCCAGCAGCCAAGCAGGGCCCGGGGAGCTGTTTTTT	.	TRBV4-3	TRBJ2-2	.
CASSVGRRESTEAFF	TGTGCCAGCAGCGTAGGTCGCAGGGAGAGCACTGAAGCTTTCTTT	.	TRBV9	TRBJ1-1	.
CASSSRSTGTGELFF	TGTGCCAGCAGCTCCCGGTCGACCGGCACCGGGGAGCTGTTTTTT	.	TRBV7-9	TRBJ2-2	.
CASSSPKTGGGLTDTQYF	TGCGCCAGCAGCTCCCCGAAGACAGGGGGCGGGTTAACAGATACGCAGTATTTT	TRBD1	TRBV5-1	TRBJ2-3	.
CASSPTGVREQYF	TGTGCCAGCAGCCCAACAGGGGTAAGAGAGCAGTACTTC	TRBD1	TRBV7-9	TRBJ2-7	.
CASRGGANTEAFF	TGTGCCAGCAGGGGAGGGGCCAACACTGAAGCTTTCTTT	.	TRBV21-1	TRBJ1-1	.
CASSPAGGTDTQYF	TGTGCCAGCTCACCTGCGGGAGGCACAGATACGCAGTATTTT	TRBD2	TRBV18	TRBJ2-3	.
CASSLYRRGNRVGGPISYNEQFF	TGCGCCAGCAGCTTGTATCGCAGGGGGAACCGAGTGGGAGGGCCTATCTCCTACAATGAGCAGTTCTTC	.	TRBV5-1	TRBJ2-1	.
CASSIPWDRESSGLREQYF	TGTGCCAGTAGTATCCCCTGGGACAGGGAAAGTAGCGGACTACGGGAGCAGTACTTC	TRBD1	TRBV19	TRBJ2-7	once
CASQGGQGPSYEQYF	TGTGCCAGCCAGGGTGGCCAGGGGCCCTCCTACGAGCAGTACTTC	.	TRBV19	TRBJ2-7	.
CASGWGDPYEQYF	TGTGCCAGCGGTTGGGGGGATCCCTACGAGCAGTACTTC	.	TRBV18	TRBJ2-7	.
CASSKGPAYGYTF	TGTGCCAGCAGCAAGGGGCCGGCCTATGGCTACACCTTC	.	TRBV6-5	TRBJ1-2	.
CAWTPDRVKGYTF	TGTGCCTGGACCCCGGACAGGGTGAAAGGCTACACCTTC	TRBD1	TRBV30	TRBJ1-2	.
CASSSDRGLADTQYF	TGTGCCAGCAGCTCCGACAGGGGGCTTGCGGATACGCAGTATTTT	TRBD1	TRBV7-8	TRBJ2-3	.
CASINSGANVLTF	TGTGCCTCCATCAACTCTGGGGCCAACGTCCTGACTTTC	.	TRBV30	TRBJ2-6	.
CASSEGTGKTNEKLFF	TGCGCCAGCAGTGAAGGGACAGGGAAAACTAATGAAAAACTGTTTTTT	TRBD1	TRBV10-1	TRBJ1-4	.
CASSLQGGAQETQYF	TGTGCCAGCAGCTTGCAGGGAGGAGCGCAAGAGACCCAGTACTTC	.	TRBV9	TRBJ2-5	.
CASSHTRGGRTEAFF	TGCGCCAGCAGCCACACGCGAGGGGGCAGGACTGAAGCTTTCTTT	TRBD1	TRBV5-1	TRBJ1-1	.
CATSRGPESTYEQYF	TGTGCCACCAGCAGAGGGCCAGAATCGACCTACGAGCAGTACTTC	.	TRBV15	TRBJ2-7	.
CASSLADARTQYF	TGTGCCAGCAGCTTAGCGGACGCCAGGACCCAGTACTTC	.	TRBV7-2	TRBJ2-5	.
CAISESLTGGQPQHF	TGTGCCATCAGTGAGTCATTGACGGGAGGACAGCCCCAGCATTTT	.	TRBV10-3	TRBJ1-5	.
CASRTSSQETQYF	TGCGCCAGCCGGACGTCATCCCAAGAGACCCAGTACTTC	.	TRBV5-1	TRBJ2-5	few
CASSEAGDPGYTF	TGTGCCAGCAGTGAAGCCGGGGACCCCGGCTACACCTTC	.	TRBV2	TRBJ1-2	.
CASSMQPRQYTDTQYF	TGTGCCAGTAGTATGCAACCCCGTCAGTACACAGATACGCAGTATTTT	.	TRBV19	TRBJ2-3	.
CASSEWGSNEKLFF	TGTGCCAGCAGTGAATGGGGCTCGAATGAAAAACTGTTTTTC	.	TRBV25-1	TRBJ1-4	.
CSGRMANYGYTF	TGCAGCGGAAGGATGGCTAACTATGGCTACACCTTC	.	TRBV29-1	TRBJ1-2	.
CAISGRESTQETQYF	TGTGCCATCAGTGGCCGGGAAAGTACCCAAGAGACCCAGTACTTC	.	TRBV10-3	TRBJ2-5	.
CASSLDSGRSYEQYF	TGTGCCAGCAGCTTAGATTCGGGACGCTCCTACGAGCAGTACTTC	.	TRBV7-8	TRBJ2-7	.